What follows are 31 T cell receptor beta chains derived from one specimen sequenced in a study of CD8+ T cells in alopecia areata. Following extraction, RNA underwent reverse transcription to cDNA, which served as the sequencing template. The protocol was immunoSEQ multiplex PCR, while the TCRdb copy is restricted to in-frame clones and leaves out a portion. Singletons are absent from the sample, which has roughly 120,000 clones. Sequenced material: lesional skin. The receptor set was obtained from a C3H/HeJ mouse with alopecia areata. Strain haplotype at MHC: H2-k.

In its sample, this clone was seen a few times. Gene names and germline refer to mouse. The read ends 4 residues shy of where the CDR3 ends; the end is completed using the germline J gene. V is TRBV5 and J is TRBJ2-4; 10 bases agree with TRBD2. CDR1 LGHNA and CDR2 YNLKQL come from the germline V gene (reference sequence). The CDR3 contains 15 residues. The DNA read from the CDR3 is TGTGCCAGCAGCCAAGACTGGGGGGGCGCGAAC. Protein product: CASSQDWGGAN. The full CDR3 reads CASSQDWGGANTLYF.

This clone has only a few counts. Here the gene names and germline are mouse. From the germline J gene comes the end of the CDR3, since the read stops 4 residues before it. This chain uses TRBV19 with TRBJ2-1; perhaps TRBD2 as D (7 bases). The CDR3 is 15 residues long. Germline V gene data show CDR1 as FNHDT and CDR2 as SITEND (reference sequence). V lost 5 bases to trimming and J lost 1 base, with 13 bases between them. CDR3 in amino acids: CASSPLGANYAEQFF. The DNA read from the CDR3 is TGTGCCAGCAGCCCTCTGGGGGCCAACTATGCT.

The sample holds a few counts of this clone. Any gene name here is a mouse gene name. The sequenced fragment ends 4 residues before the CDR3 boundary, so the rest is inferred from the germline J gene. The chain recombines TRBV17 with TRBJ1-2; TRBD1 might be the D (5 bases). CDR1 is MNHDT, CDR2 YYDKIL, per germline. Trimming cost V 3 bases and J 2 bases, with 10 bases left between them. This CDR3 spans 14 amino acids. This CDR3 is CASSSSGRNSDYTF. The CDR3 bases that were read are TGTGCTAGCAGTAGCTCAGGGAGGAACTCC.

This clone was seen only a few times. Each gene name is a mouse one. The CDR3 extends 4 residues past the end of the read, so its final part is completed from the germline J gene. The chain carries TRBV13-3 and TRBJ2-1, with 10 bases fitting TRBD1. The CDR3 is made up of 12 amino acids. CDR1 and CDR2 (germline): NNHDY, SYVADS. The CDR3 bases that were read are TGTGCCAGCCTGGACAGGGGGTCT. Amino acid sequence: CASLDRGS. The CDR3 in its entirety is CASLDRGSEQFF.

On this clone: Germline and genes: mouse. The CDR3 is cut off 4 residues early in the read; its end comes from the germline J gene. This chain links TRBV19 with TRBJ2-5, with TRBD1 matching 7 bases. The CDR3 has 14 amino acids. Germline V lookup: CDR1 FNHDT, CDR2 SITEND (reference sequence). With V trimmed by 5 bases and J by 0 bases, 3 bases remained unmatched. The CDR3 sequence: CASRRDSNQDTQYF. CDR3 DNA (partial): TGTGCCAGCAGACGGGACAGTAACCAAGAC. The variable domain in full, with the rest retrieved from reference TRBV19 and TRBJ2-5, is GGIITQTPKFLIGQEGQKLTLKCQQNFNHDTMYWYRQDSGKGLRLIYYSITENDLQKGDLSEGYDASREKKSSFSLTVTSAQKNEMAVFLCASRRDSNQDTQYFGPGTRLLVL.

The sample holds a few counts of this clone. Any gene name here is a mouse gene name. The CDR3 goes on 4 residues after the read ends, and that part is filled in from the germline J gene. This chain uses TRBV29 with TRBJ2-1; 14 nucleotides line up with TRBD2. The CDR3 has 15 residues. Germline V gene sequence: CDR1 MSHET, CDR2 SYDVDS. The sequenced part of the CDR3 DNA is TGTGCTAGCAGCGGGACTGGGGGGGCGCGGGCT. Translation: CASSGTGGARA. The entire CDR3 protein reads CASSGTGGARAEQFF.

Note on this clone: Genes and germline come from the mouse. The read ends 4 residues before the CDR3 terminus; that terminus is restored from the germline J gene. J is TRBJ2-5 and V is TRBV13-3; D may be TRBD1 (5 bases). V was clipped by 4 bases and J by 0 bases, with 9 bases between them. The CDR3 length is 14 residues. Per germline, CDR1 NNHDY and CDR2 SYVADS. The DNA read from the CDR3 is TGTGCCAGCAGTCTACAGGATAACCAAGAC. Encoded protein: CASSLQDNQD. The whole CDR3 reads CASSLQDNQDTQYF.

This clone was recorded a few times. Gene names and germline match the mouse. The sequenced fragment ends 4 residues before the CDR3 boundary, so the rest is inferred from the germline J gene. This sequence joins TRBV1 and TRBJ2-5; D perhaps matches TRBD1 (6 bases). Looked up from germline, CDR1 is NSQYPW and CDR2 is LRSPGD (reference sequence). The CDR3 covers 16 residues. V was cut by 2 bases and J by 0 bases, with 12 bases left in between. The CDR3 reads CTCSAPAGTNQDTQYF. The sequenced part of the CDR3 DNA is TGCACCTGCAGTGCACCCGCCGGGACAAACCAAGAC. The complete variable domain, with remaining parts taken from reference TRBV1 and TRBJ2-5, reads VTLLEQNPRWRLVPRGQAVNLRCILKNSQYPWMSWYQQDLQKQLQWLFTLRSPGDKEVKSLPGADYLATRVTDTELRLQVANMSQGRTLYCTCSAPAGTNQDTQYFGPGTRLLVL.

This clone was observed a handful of times. All gene names here are mouse names. The CDR3 end is not reached by the read, which stops 4 residues before it; the germline J gene fills it in. This rearrangement joins TRBV31 to TRBJ2-4, with D unclear. Trimming stripped 0 bases from V and 0 bases from J, with 7 bases between. The CDR3 loop spans 14 amino acids. The germline gives CDR1 GKSSPN, CDR2 SITVG. The CDR3 loop is CAWSLHNSQNTLYF. The covered CDR3 bases are TGTGCCTGGAGTCTACATAATAGTCAAAAC.

This clone showed up just a few times. Genes and germline are mouse. Read coverage stops 4 residues before the CDR3 terminus; the germline J gene supplies the remainder. The V call is TRBV5, the J call TRBJ2-3, with 11 bases aligning to TRBD2. The V segment lost 2 bases and the J segment 4 bases; nucleotides outside the gene matches: 8. This CDR3 has 17 residues. Germline CDR1 and CDR2: LGHNA and YNLKQL (reference sequence). The CDR3 spells CASSQTSDWGGTETLYF. The CDR3 bases that were read are TGTGCCAGCAGCCAAACCTCAGACTGGGGGGGGACAGAA.

This clone was seen at least ten times. Gene names are mouse gene names. The CDR3 bases that were read are TGTGCCAGCAGTCCCCGACAGGGGTAT. Residues: CASSPRQGY. The whole CDR3 region reads CASSPRQGYEQYF. V and J are TRBV19 and TRBJ2-7, with 8 bases aligning to TRBD1. The CDR3 end lies 4 residues beyond the end of the read and is filled in from the germline J gene. Germline V lookup: CDR1 FNHDT, CDR2 SITEND (reference sequence). The CDR3 covers 13 residues.

Regarding this clone: Any gene name here is a mouse gene name. The CDR3 goes on 4 residues after the read ends, and that part is filled in from the germline J gene. The rearrangement joins TRBV13-3 to TRBJ2-1; possible D gene TRBD1, 5 bases. Per germline, CDR1 NNHDY and CDR2 SYVADS. V shed 6 bases and J shed 3 bases, with 10 bases lying between them. This CDR3 comprises 13 residues. The CDR3 loop reads CASIRGIYAEQFF. The CDR3 DNA, read in part, is TGTGCCAGCATTAGGGGTATCTATGCT.

As to this clone: These gene names are mouse names. The read halts 4 residues ahead of the CDR3 end, with the missing end drawn from the germline J gene. This chain uses TRBV17 with TRBJ1-1; 7 nucleotides match TRBD1. Germline V lookup: CDR1 MNHDT, CDR2 YYDKIL. The CDR3 covers 14 residues. V dropped 6 bases and J dropped 2; count of bases not matched to a gene: 6. Incomplete CDR3 DNA: TGTGCTAGCAGCTTCCGGGACAGCAACACA. This sequence encodes CASSFRDSNT. The complete CDR3 reads CASSFRDSNTEVFF.

This clone was seen only a few times. Each gene name is a mouse one. The read halts 4 residues ahead of the CDR3 end, with the missing end drawn from the germline J gene. V and J are TRBV13-2 and TRBJ2-3, with D possibly matching TRBD2 (6 bases). Germline lookup yields CDR1 NNHNN and CDR2 SYGAGS (reference sequence). This CDR3 comprises 16 residues. Trimming left V 0 bases short and J 0 bases short, with 11 bases between. The CDR3 DNA, read in part, is TGTGCCAGCGGTGATGGGACTGTTTCTAGTGCAGAA. Residues: CASGDGTVSSAE. The whole CDR3 is CASGDGTVSSAETLYF.

As concerns this clone: Gene names follow the mouse nomenclature. The CDR3 end falls 4 residues outside the read, so it is completed with the germline J gene. This sequence joins TRBV13-2 and TRBJ2-1, with a possible D match to TRBD1 (5 bases). CDR1 is NNHNN, CDR2 SYGAGS, per germline (reference sequence). V dropped 0 bases and J dropped 0 bases, with 10 bases sitting between them. The CDR3 is 16 residues long. The CDR3 reads CASGDDDRNNYAEQFF. The CDR3 bases that were read are TGTGCCAGCGGTGATGATGACAGAAATAACTATGCT.

This clone appeared a few times. Gene names are mouse gene names. The CDR3 end is not reached by the read, which stops 4 residues before it; the germline J gene fills it in. V usage is TRBV13-3 and J usage is TRBJ1-1; TRBD1 aligns across 8 bases. The CDR3 consists of 14 residues. J was trimmed by 3 bases and V by 5 bases; bases with no gene match: 6. Germline-derived CDR1 and CDR2 are NNHDY and SYVADS. The part of the CDR3 DNA that was read is TGTGCCAGCAGCCGGACAGGGAGGGACACA. It specifies CASSRTGRDT. The CDR3 in full is CASSRTGRDTEVFF.

Details on this clone: Gene names denote mouse genes. The read terminates 4 residues ahead of where the CDR3 ends, so the germline J gene completes it. This chain links TRBV13-3 with TRBJ1-4; D not certain. The V end lost 0 bases, the J end lost 0 bases, and 9 bases lay between the germline ends. The CDR3 is 16 amino acids. Germline CDR1 is NNHDY and CDR2 is SYVADS. The CDR3 loop reads CASSDGIKISNERLFF. The part of the CDR3 DNA that was read is TGTGCCAGCAGTGATGGTATCAAAATTTCCAACGAA.

With respect to this clone: TCRdb gives a protein that differs at residue 13 from what the DNA encodes, so the protein here is translated from the DNA. Gene names are mouse gene names. The read is 3 residues too short to cover the CDR3 end, so that end is filled in from the germline J gene. The chain combines TRBV1 with TRBJ1-3; 10 bases match TRBD1. The germline V gene has CDR1 NSQYPW and CDR2 LRSPGD (reference sequence). V shed 3 bases and J 3 bases; nucleotides not matched to a gene: 5. The CDR3 has 16 residues. Partial CDR3 DNA: TGCACCTGCAGTGCTCCGGGACAGGGGAATGGAAATACG. It is translated as CTCSAPGQGNGNT. The complete CDR3 sequence is CTCSAPGQGNGNTLYF.

In this sample, this clone turned up a few times. The gene symbols are mouse symbols. The read falls 4 residues short of the CDR3 end, and the missing part is taken from the germline J gene. The rearrangement joins TRBV19 to TRBJ2-5; 11 nucleotides agree with TRBD2. This CDR3 spans 15 amino acids. Looked up from germline, CDR1 is FNHDT and CDR2 is SITEND (reference sequence). CDR3: CASSILDWGEDTQYF. CDR3 DNA, as far as it was read: TGTGCCAGCAGTATCCTGGACTGGGGGGAAGAC.

Concerning this clone itself: Any gene name here is a mouse gene name. The read halts 4 residues ahead of the CDR3 end, with the missing end drawn from the germline J gene. The chain has TRBV13-2 and TRBJ1-2; 7 bases align to TRBD1. The germline V gene has CDR1 NNHNN and CDR2 SYGAGS (reference sequence). With 0 bases clipped from V and 3 bases from J, the junction kept 2 bases outside the gene matches. The CDR3 length is 14 residues. CDR3 protein: CASGDAQGDSDYTF. The covered CDR3 bases are TGTGCCAGCGGTGATGCCCAGGGGGACTCC.

This clone was counted between two and nine times. Mouse germline and gene names are used. The read ends 4 residues shy of where the CDR3 ends; the end is completed using the germline J gene. The V gene is TRBV31, the J gene TRBJ2-5; D possibly corresponds to TRBD1 (6 bases). Germline V gene sequence: CDR1 GKSSPN, CDR2 SITVG. There are 12 residues in the CDR3. The chain's CDR3 is CAWRHREDTQYF. CDR3 DNA, as far as it was read: TGTGCCTGGAGGCACAGGGAAGAC.

Worth noting for this clone: All gene names here are mouse names. The CDR3 is cut off 4 residues early in the read; its end comes from the germline J gene. The chain combines TRBV1 with TRBJ2-1; the D gene is possibly TRBD1 (6 bases). CDR1 and CDR2 from the germline V gene are NSQYPW and LRSPGD (reference sequence). V dropped 3 bases and J dropped 2 bases, with 14 bases sitting between them. This CDR3 has 16 amino acids. The CDR3 reads CTCSAPQGLYYAEQFF. The part of the CDR3 DNA that was read is TGCACCTGCAGTGCCCCGCAGGGGCTTTACTATGCT. The whole variable domain, filled in from reference TRBV1 and TRBJ2-1, reads VTLLEQNPRWRLVPRGQAVNLRCILKNSQYPWMSWYQQDLQKQLQWLFTLRSPGDKEVKSLPGADYLATRVTDTELRLQVANMSQGRTLYCTCSAPQGLYYAEQFFGPGTRLTVL.

This clone was seen more than once but under ten times. The protein here is the DNA translation, as the TCRdb protein differs from it at residue 13. Mouse names are used for the genes. The read ends 3 residues shy of where the CDR3 ends; the end is completed using the germline J gene. The J gene is TRBJ1-6, the V gene TRBV1; 8 nucleotides align to TRBD1. TRBJ1-6 is placed among ORFs of uncertain function. The junction had 6 bases not matched to a gene; V was cut back by 1 base and J by 7 bases. There are 16 residues in the CDR3. CDR1 NSQYPW and CDR2 LRSPGD come from the germline V gene (reference sequence). The sequenced part of the CDR3 DNA is TGCACCTGCAGTGCAGCTCAGGGGGCTTGGAATTCGCCC. Translation gives CTCSAAQGAWNSP. The whole CDR3 sequence is CTCSAAQGAWNSPLYF.

Comment on this clone: The listed genes are named as in mouse. From the germline J gene comes the end of the CDR3, since the read stops 4 residues before it. Other DNA sequences in the sample encode the same CDR3. V and J are TRBV13-3 and TRBJ2-4; 8 bases are a match to TRBD1. Losses at the gene ends were 0 bases for V and 0 bases for J; bases not matched to a gene: 6. The CDR3 covers 17 residues. The germline V gene encodes CDR1 NNHDY and CDR2 SYVADS. CDR3 DNA (partial): TGTGCCAGCAGTGATGTGGAAACAGGGGGGAGTCAAAAC. It encodes CASSDVETGGSQN. In full, the CDR3 is CASSDVETGGSQNTLYF.

This clone was observed a handful of times. Gene labels here are mouse ones. The read gets to within 4 residues of the CDR3 end, and the germline J gene fills in the rest. The chain joins TRBV19 to TRBJ2-1; 14 bases are shared with TRBD2. This CDR3 has 18 amino acids. The V gene's germline CDR1 is FNHDT and CDR2 SITEND (reference sequence). J lost 1 base, V lost 5 bases, and 8 bases had no gene match. The CDR3 sequence: CASSAGTGGARNYAEQFF. Partial CDR3 DNA: TGTGCCAGCAGCGCCGGGACTGGGGGGGCGCGGAACTATGCT.

As concerns this clone: The genes and germline here are from mouse. The CDR3 end is not reached by the read, which stops 4 residues before it; the germline J gene fills it in. The chain uses TRBV17 and TRBJ2-1; 7 bases fit TRBD2. The germline V gene encodes CDR1 MNHDT and CDR2 YYDKIL. V was pared by 4 bases and J by 1 base, with 1 base of the junction left unmatched. The CDR3 length is 14 residues. The CDR3 sequence: CASSKTGNYAEQFF. The DNA read from the CDR3 is TGTGCTAGCAGTAAGACTGGGAACTATGCT.

This clone has only a few counts. Gene names and germline match the mouse. The read ends 4 residues before the CDR3 terminus; that terminus is restored from the germline J gene. The J gene is TRBJ2-1, the V gene TRBV13-3; 8 bases are shared with TRBD1. This CDR3 comprises 14 residues. Germline trimming cut 6 bases from V and 3 bases from J; bases unmatched to any gene: 5. The V gene's germline CDR1 is NNHDY and CDR2 SYVADS. The CDR3 reads CASIQGESYAEQFF. The part of the CDR3 DNA that was read is TGTGCCAGCATACAGGGGGAGAGCTATGCT.

Concerning this clone itself: TCRdb's protein does not match the DNA translation at residue 14; the protein provided is translated from the DNA. Genes and germline come from the mouse. Incomplete CDR3 DNA: TGTGCCAGCAGTAGTCCGGGACAGGGGGCCTATAATTCGCCC. This encodes CASSSPGQGAYNSP. The CDR3 as a whole reads CASSSPGQGAYNSPLYF. V is TRBV19 and J is TRBJ1-6; 11 bases map to TRBD1. The read stops 3 residues short of the end of the CDR3; the missing end is completed from the germline J gene. TRBJ1-6 has ORF status, its function being uncertain. Losses at the gene ends were 3 bases for V and 2 bases for J; bases not matched to a gene: 4. The CDR3 spans 17 residues. The germline V gene encodes CDR1 FNHDT and CDR2 SITEND (reference sequence).

Notes on this clone: Gene names denote mouse genes. The CDR3 goes on 4 residues after the read ends, and that part is filled in from the germline J gene. The rearrangement uses TRBV13-3 and TRBJ2-4; 14 nucleotides align to TRBD2. The CDR3 sequence is 17 residues long. Germline CDR1 and CDR2: NNHDY and SYVADS. The chain's CDR3 is CASSDWDWGGARNTLYF. The sequenced part of the CDR3 DNA is TGTGCCAGCAGTGATTGGGACTGGGGGGGCGCGAGGAAC.

This clone occurred a few times. Mouse gene names apply. The read terminates 4 residues before the CDR3 end, so the remaining end is supplied by the germline J gene. This chain links TRBV13-3 with TRBJ2-7, with 7 bases identical to TRBD1. Per the germline V gene, CDR1 is NNHDY and CDR2 is SYVADS. This CDR3 region has 15 residues. Unmatched junction bases numbered 7, after V lost 4 bases and J lost 0 bases. The CDR3 bases that were read are TGTGCCAGCAGTAGACAGGGCTTAAGCTCCTAT. It yields the protein CASSRQGLSSY. The whole CDR3 sequence reads CASSRQGLSSYEQYF.

Regarding this clone: Gene names denote mouse genes. The missing CDR3 end, 4 residues past where the read stops, is filled in from the germline J gene. This specimen includes other DNA sequences encoding the same CDR3. The J gene is TRBJ2-5, the V gene TRBV1; 13 bases align to TRBD2. Germline lookup yields CDR1 NSQYPW and CDR2 LRSPGD (reference sequence). Trimming took 3 bases from V and 2 from J; bases not matched to a gene: 2. CDR3 size: 16 residues. The sequenced CDR3 bases are TGCACCTGCAGTGCGGACTGGGGGGGCCGCCAAGAC. Protein product: CTCSADWGGRQD. The entire CDR3 protein reads CTCSADWGGRQDTQYF. The complete variable domain, with remaining parts taken from reference TRBV1 and TRBJ2-5, reads VTLLEQNPRWRLVPRGQAVNLRCILKNSQYPWMSWYQQDLQKQLQWLFTLRSPGDKEVKSLPGADYLATRVTDTELRLQVANMSQGRTLYCTCSADWGGRQDTQYFGPGTRLLVL.